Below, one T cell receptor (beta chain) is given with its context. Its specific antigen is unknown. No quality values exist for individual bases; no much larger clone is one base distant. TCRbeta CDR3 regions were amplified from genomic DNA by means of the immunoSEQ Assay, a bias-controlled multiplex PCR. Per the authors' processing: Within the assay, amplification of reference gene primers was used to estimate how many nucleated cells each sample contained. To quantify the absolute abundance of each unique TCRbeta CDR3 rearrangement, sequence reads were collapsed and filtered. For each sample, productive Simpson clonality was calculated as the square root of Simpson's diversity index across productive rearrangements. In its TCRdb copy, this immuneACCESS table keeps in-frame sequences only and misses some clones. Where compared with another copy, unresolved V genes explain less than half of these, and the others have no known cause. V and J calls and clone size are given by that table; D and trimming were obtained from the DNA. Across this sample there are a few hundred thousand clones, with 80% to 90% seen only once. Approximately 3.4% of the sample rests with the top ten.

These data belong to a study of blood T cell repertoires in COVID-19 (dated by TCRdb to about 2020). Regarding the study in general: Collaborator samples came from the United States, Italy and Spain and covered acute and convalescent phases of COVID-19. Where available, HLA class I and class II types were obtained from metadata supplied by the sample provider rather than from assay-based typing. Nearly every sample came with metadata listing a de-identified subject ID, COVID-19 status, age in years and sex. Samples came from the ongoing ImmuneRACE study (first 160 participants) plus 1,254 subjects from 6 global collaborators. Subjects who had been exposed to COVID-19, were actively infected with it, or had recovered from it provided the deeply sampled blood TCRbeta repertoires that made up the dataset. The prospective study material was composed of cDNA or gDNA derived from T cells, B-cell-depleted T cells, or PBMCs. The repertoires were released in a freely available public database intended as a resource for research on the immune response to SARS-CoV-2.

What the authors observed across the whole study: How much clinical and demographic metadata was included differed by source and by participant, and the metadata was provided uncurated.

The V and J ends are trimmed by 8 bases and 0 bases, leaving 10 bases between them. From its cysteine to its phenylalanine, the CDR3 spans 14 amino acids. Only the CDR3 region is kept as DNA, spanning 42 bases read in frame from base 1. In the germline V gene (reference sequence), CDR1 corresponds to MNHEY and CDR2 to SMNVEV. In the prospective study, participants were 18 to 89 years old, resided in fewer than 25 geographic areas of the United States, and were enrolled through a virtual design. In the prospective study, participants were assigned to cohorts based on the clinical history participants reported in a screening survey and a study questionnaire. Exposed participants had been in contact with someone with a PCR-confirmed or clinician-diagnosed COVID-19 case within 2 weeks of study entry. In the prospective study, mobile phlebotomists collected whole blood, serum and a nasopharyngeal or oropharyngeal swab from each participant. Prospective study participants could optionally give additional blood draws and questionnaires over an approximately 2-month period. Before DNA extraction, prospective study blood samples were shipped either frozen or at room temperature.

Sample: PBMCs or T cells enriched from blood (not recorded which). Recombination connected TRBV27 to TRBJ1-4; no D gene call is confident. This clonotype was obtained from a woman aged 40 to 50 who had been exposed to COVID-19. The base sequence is TGTGCCAGCGAGTCAAACGCAACTAATGAAAAACTGTTTTTT. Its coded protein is CASESNATNEKLFF. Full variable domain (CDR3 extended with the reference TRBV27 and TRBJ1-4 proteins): EAQVTQNPRYLITVTGKKLTVTCSQNMNHEYMSWYRQDPGLGLRQIYYSMNVEVTDKGDVPEGYKVSRKEKRNFPLILESPSPNQTSLYFCASESNATNEKLFFGSGTQLSVL.